The following is a T cell receptor beta chain sequence with its context. These data come from a study of CD8 T cells in Susac syndrome. RNA in amounts of roughly 0.5 to 1 ug was reverse transcribed with random hexamers. One entry per CDR3 protein, called by TCRdb with MiXCR from the immunoSEQ multiplex PCR reads. The sample contains under 200,000 distinct CDR3 sequences, roughly 96% of which appear only once. The CDR3 length is 13 residues. V lost 4 bases and J lost 2, with 6 bases in between. The genes are TRBV12-3 or TRBV12-4 and TRBJ1-5; D gene unclear. The clonotype comes from a human donor with multiple sclerosis. The specimen was CD8+ T cells from PBMCs. The CDR3: CASSYFGNQPQHF. Written as DNA, the CDR3 is TGTGCCAGCAGTTATTTTGGCAATCAGCCCCAGCATTTT.